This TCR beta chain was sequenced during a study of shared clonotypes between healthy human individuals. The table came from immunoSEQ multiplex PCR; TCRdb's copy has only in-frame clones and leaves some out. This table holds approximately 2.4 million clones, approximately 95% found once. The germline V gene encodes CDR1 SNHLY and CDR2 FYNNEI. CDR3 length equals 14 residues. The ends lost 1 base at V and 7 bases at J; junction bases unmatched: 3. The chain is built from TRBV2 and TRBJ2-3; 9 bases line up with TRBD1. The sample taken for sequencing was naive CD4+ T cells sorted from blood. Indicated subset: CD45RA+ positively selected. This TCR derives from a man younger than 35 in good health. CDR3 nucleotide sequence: TGTGCCAGCAGTGAAGTGGGACAGGGAAATACGCAGTATTTT. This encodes CASSEVGQGNTQYF. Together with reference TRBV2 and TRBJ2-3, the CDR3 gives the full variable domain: EPEVTQTPSHQVTQMGQEVILRCVPISNHLYFYWYRQILGQKVEFLVSFYNNEISEKSEIFDDQFSVERPDGSNFTLKIRSTKLEDSAMYFCASSEVGQGNTQYFGPGTRLTVL.